Listed below are T cell receptor beta chains from one sample, sequenced in a study of cytomegalovirus exposure and HLA in healthy donors. The data were produced by immunoSEQ multiplex PCR, yet TCRdb's version contains in-frame clones alone and is incomplete. This table has some 200,000 clones, around four fifths appearing once. The specimen sequenced was PBMCs. Receptors were obtained from a woman aged 18-35 years in good health and CMV-seronegative. The CDR3 runs from the conserved cysteine through the conserved F or W. The order of the fields is clone size, CDR3 length, V gene, D gene, J gene, CDR3 protein, CDR3 DNA. The D gene is left open where the match is weak. Clone size, where shown, is once, few, many, or a class for clones that have expanded.

clone size: .; CDR3 length: 14; V gene: TRBV6-1; D gene: .; J gene: TRBJ2-2; CDR3 protein: CASSRTENTGELFF; CDR3 DNA: TGTGCCAGCAGCAGGACAGAGAACACCGGGGAGCTGTTTTTT
clone size: .; CDR3 length: 14; V gene: TRBV28; D gene: .; J gene: TRBJ1-1; CDR3 protein: CASSLAQWNTEAFF; CDR3 DNA: TGTGCCAGCAGTTTGGCACAGTGGAACACTGAAGCTTTCTTT
clone size: .; CDR3 length: 15; V gene: TRBV10-3; D gene: TRBD1; J gene: TRBJ2-7; CDR3 protein: CAISETDRGSYEQYF; CDR3 DNA: TGTGCCATCAGTGAGACGGACAGGGGATCCTACGAGCAGTACTTC
clone size: .; CDR3 length: 15; V gene: TRBV10-1; D gene: .; J gene: TRBJ1-1; CDR3 protein: CASSEALGGNTEAFF; CDR3 DNA: TGCGCCAGCAGTGAGGCCCTAGGAGGGAACACTGAAGCTTTCTTT
clone size: .; CDR3 length: 14; V gene: TRBV12-5; D gene: .; J gene: TRBJ2-5; CDR3 protein: CASGLGTDRETQYF; CDR3 DNA: TGTGCTAGTGGTTTAGGAACAGATCGAGAGACCCAGTACTTC
clone size: few; CDR3 length: 15; V gene: TRBV28; D gene: TRBD2; J gene: TRBJ2-2; CDR3 protein: CASMMGGLGVGELFF; CDR3 DNA: TGTGCCAGCATGATGGGGGGACTAGGAGTGGGGGAGCTGTTTTTT
clone size: .; CDR3 length: 14; V gene: TRBV27; D gene: .; J gene: TRBJ2-7; CDR3 protein: CASSLRGKGYEQYF; CDR3 DNA: TGTGCCAGCAGTTTACGGGGGAAAGGGTACGAGCAGTACTTC
clone size: .; CDR3 length: 18; V gene: TRBV19; D gene: TRBD1; J gene: TRBJ1-5; CDR3 protein: CASSLQITGTDLNQPQHF; CDR3 DNA: TGTGCCAGTAGTCTACAAATCACCGGGACAGATCTAAATCAGCCCCAGCATTTT
clone size: .; CDR3 length: 14; V gene: TRBV27; D gene: TRBD1; J gene: TRBJ2-5; CDR3 protein: CASSTGTGLTTQYF; CDR3 DNA: TGTGCCAGCAGCACCGGGACAGGGTTAACTACCCAGTACTTC
clone size: .; CDR3 length: 15; V gene: TRBV6-5; D gene: .; J gene: TRBJ1-3; CDR3 protein: CASSYSEAPGNTIYF; CDR3 DNA: TGTGCCAGCAGTTACTCAGAGGCTCCTGGAAACACCATATATTTT
clone size: once; CDR3 length: 14; V gene: TRBV6-5; D gene: TRBD2; J gene: TRBJ2-7; CDR3 protein: CASTPRGEVYEQYF; CDR3 DNA: TGTGCCAGCACACCGCGGGGGGAGGTCTACGAGCAGTACTTC
clone size: .; CDR3 length: 16; V gene: TRBV7-9; D gene: .; J gene: TRBJ1-1; CDR3 protein: CASSLAGGLGNTEAFF; CDR3 DNA: TGTGCCAGCAGCTTAGCGGGGGGGCTAGGGAACACTGAAGCTTTCTTT
clone size: .; CDR3 length: 15; V gene: TRBV15; D gene: TRBD1; J gene: TRBJ1-5; CDR3 protein: CATSSEQGSIQPQHF; CDR3 DNA: TGTGCCACCAGCAGTGAACAGGGGTCCATTCAGCCCCAGCATTTT
clone size: .; CDR3 length: 17; V gene: TRBV18; D gene: TRBD1; J gene: TRBJ1-4; CDR3 protein: CASSPGTGGATNEKLFF; CDR3 DNA: TGTGCCAGCTCACCTGGGACAGGGGGCGCAACTAATGAAAAACTGTTTTTT
clone size: .; CDR3 length: 15; V gene: TRBV30; D gene: TRBD1; J gene: TRBJ1-1; CDR3 protein: CAGAGGVGSSTEAFF; CDR3 DNA: TGTGCCGGTGCAGGGGGCGTTGGGTCGAGCACTGAAGCTTTCTTT
clone size: .; CDR3 length: 12; V gene: TRBV2; D gene: .; J gene: TRBJ2-7; CDR3 protein: CASSVTDYEQYF; CDR3 DNA: TGTGCCAGCAGTGTAACAGACTACGAGCAGTACTTC
clone size: few; CDR3 length: 16; V gene: TRBV10-2; D gene: TRBD2; J gene: TRBJ2-1; CDR3 protein: CASSEGSGGEDNEQFF; CDR3 DNA: TGCGCCAGCAGTGAGGGAAGCGGGGGGGAAGACAATGAGCAGTTCTTC
clone size: .; CDR3 length: 13; V gene: TRBV7-9; D gene: .; J gene: TRBJ2-5; CDR3 protein: CASSSQRLDKQYF; CDR3 DNA: TGTGCCAGCAGCTCCCAACGACTGGACAAGCAGTACTTC
clone size: .; CDR3 length: 15; V gene: TRBV9; D gene: TRBD1; J gene: TRBJ1-2; CDR3 protein: CASSIGTGGNYGYTF; CDR3 DNA: TGTGCCAGCAGCATTGGGACAGGGGGGAACTATGGCTACACCTTC
clone size: .; CDR3 length: 13; V gene: TRBV27; D gene: TRBD2; J gene: TRBJ2-7; CDR3 protein: CARPTGLAYEQYF; CDR3 DNA: TGTGCCAGGCCGACGGGACTAGCGTACGAGCAGTACTTC
clone size: .; CDR3 length: 18; V gene: TRBV27; D gene: TRBD2; J gene: TRBJ2-1; CDR3 protein: CASTFRTSGSTGYNEQFF; CDR3 DNA: TGTGCCAGCACTTTCCGGACTAGCGGGAGTACGGGATACAATGAGCAGTTCTTC
clone size: .; CDR3 length: 15; V gene: TRBV14; D gene: .; J gene: TRBJ1-3; CDR3 protein: CASSQRSRVGNTIYF; CDR3 DNA: TGTGCCAGCAGCCAGCGTTCCAGGGTTGGAAACACCATATATTTT
clone size: .; CDR3 length: 15; V gene: TRBV5-4; D gene: TRBD2; J gene: TRBJ2-1; CDR3 protein: CASSSPQAGLNEQFF; CDR3 DNA: TGTGCCAGCAGCTCTCCTCAAGCGGGACTAAATGAGCAGTTCTTC
clone size: .; CDR3 length: 16; V gene: TRBV6-5; D gene: .; J gene: TRBJ2-7; CDR3 protein: CASSYFPDRTTYEQYF; CDR3 DNA: TGTGCCAGCAGTTACTTCCCGGACAGAACTACCTACGAGCAGTACTTC
clone size: once; CDR3 length: 18; V gene: TRBV5-6; D gene: TRBD1; J gene: TRBJ2-6; CDR3 protein: CASSSPTGVGSGANVLTF; CDR3 DNA: TGTGCCAGCAGCTCACCGACAGGGGTAGGCTCTGGGGCCAACGTCCTGACTTTC
clone size: .; CDR3 length: 15; V gene: TRBV5-4; D gene: .; J gene: TRBJ2-2; CDR3 protein: CASSLTGMNTGELFF; CDR3 DNA: TGTGCCAGCAGCTTGACAGGGATGAACACCGGGGAGCTGTTTTTT
clone size: once; CDR3 length: 14; V gene: TRBV23-1; D gene: .; J gene: TRBJ2-7; CDR3 protein: CASSPLDRPYEQYF; CDR3 DNA: TGCGCCAGCAGTCCACTGGACAGACCCTACGAGCAGTACTTC
clone size: .; CDR3 length: 16; V gene: TRBV18; D gene: .; J gene: TRBJ2-2; CDR3 protein: CASSPLGPHGTGELFF; CDR3 DNA: TGTGCCAGCTCACCACTGGGGCCACACGGGACCGGGGAGCTGTTTTTT
clone size: .; CDR3 length: 14; V gene: TRBV18; D gene: TRBD1; J gene: TRBJ2-1; CDR3 protein: CASSLGTGSDEQFF; CDR3 DNA: TGTGCCAGCTCACTAGGGACAGGGAGTGACGAGCAGTTCTTC
clone size: few; CDR3 length: 16; V gene: TRBV18; D gene: .; J gene: TRBJ2-7; CDR3 protein: CASSLTTGHLSYEQYF; CDR3 DNA: TGTGCCAGCTCACTAACCACAGGCCACCTTTCCTACGAGCAGTACTTC
clone size: .; CDR3 length: 15; V gene: TRBV19; D gene: TRBD2; J gene: TRBJ2-7; CDR3 protein: CASSRTSGGSYEQYF; CDR3 DNA: TGTGCCAGTAGTCGGACTAGCGGGGGCTCCTACGAGCAGTACTTC
clone size: few; CDR3 length: 13; V gene: TRBV28; D gene: TRBD1; J gene: TRBJ2-7; CDR3 protein: CASSWTGTVEQYF; CDR3 DNA: TGTGCCAGCAGTTGGACAGGAACTGTCGAGCAGTACTTC
clone size: .; CDR3 length: 12; V gene: TRBV13; D gene: .; J gene: TRBJ2-7; CDR3 protein: CASSYREYEQYF; CDR3 DNA: TGTGCCAGCAGCTACAGGGAATACGAGCAGTACTTC
clone size: once; CDR3 length: 15; V gene: TRBV5-4; D gene: TRBD1; J gene: TRBJ1-1; CDR3 protein: CASSRQGARNTEAFF; CDR3 DNA: TGTGCCAGCAGCCGACAGGGGGCCCGGAACACTGAAGCTTTCTTT
clone size: .; CDR3 length: 16; V gene: TRBV6-4; D gene: TRBD2; J gene: TRBJ2-3; CDR3 protein: CASSGIAGTGADTQYF; CDR3 DNA: TGTGCCAGCAGTGGGATAGCGGGGACGGGGGCAGATACGCAGTATTTT
clone size: .; CDR3 length: 16; V gene: TRBV9; D gene: .; J gene: TRBJ1-1; CDR3 protein: CASSVDIGDFDTEAFF; CDR3 DNA: TGTGCCAGCAGCGTAGATATTGGGGACTTTGACACTGAAGCTTTCTTT
clone size: .; CDR3 length: 13; V gene: TRBV14; D gene: .; J gene: TRBJ1-2; CDR3 protein: CASSHSVSYGYTF; CDR3 DNA: TGTGCCAGCAGCCATTCAGTCAGCTATGGCTACACCTTC
clone size: once; CDR3 length: 17; V gene: TRBV6-1; D gene: TRBD1; J gene: TRBJ2-7; CDR3 protein: CASSEARRQGAIYEQYF; CDR3 DNA: TGTGCCAGCAGTGAAGCCCGACGGCAGGGGGCTATCTACGAGCAGTACTTC
clone size: .; CDR3 length: 19; V gene: TRBV4-1; D gene: TRBD1; J gene: TRBJ2-1; CDR3 protein: CASSHLPGPSGQGSGEQFF; CDR3 DNA: TGCGCCAGCAGCCATCTACCCGGACCCTCCGGACAGGGGAGCGGTGAGCAGTTCTTC
clone size: .; CDR3 length: 13; V gene: TRBV6-1; D gene: .; J gene: TRBJ1-5; CDR3 protein: CASSEQGYQPQHF; CDR3 DNA: TGTGCCAGCAGTGAGCAGGGGTATCAGCCCCAGCATTTT
clone size: .; CDR3 length: 14; V gene: TRBV5-6; D gene: .; J gene: TRBJ1-6; CDR3 protein: CASSSLDSFSPLHF; CDR3 DNA: TGTGCCAGCAGCTCGCTGGACAGCTTCTCACCCCTCCACTTT
clone size: .; CDR3 length: 14; V gene: TRBV5-5; D gene: .; J gene: TRBJ1-6; CDR3 protein: CASSLGGANSPLHF; CDR3 DNA: TGTGCCAGCAGCTTGGGGGGAGCCAATTCACCCCTCCACTTT
clone size: .; CDR3 length: 11; V gene: TRBV20-1; D gene: TRBD1; J gene: TRBJ2-7; CDR3 protein: CSAFYSGQGPF; CDR3 DNA: TGCAGTGCTTTTTATAGCGGACAGGGTCCCTTC
clone size: .; CDR3 length: 13; V gene: TRBV7-2; D gene: .; J gene: TRBJ2-4; CDR3 protein: CASSVDREGIQYF; CDR3 DNA: TGTGCCAGCAGCGTAGACAGGGAGGGCATTCAGTACTTC
clone size: .; CDR3 length: 13; V gene: TRBV5-6; D gene: .; J gene: TRBJ1-5; CDR3 protein: CASSNLGGQPQHF; CDR3 DNA: TGTGCCAGCAGCAACCTAGGAGGTCAGCCCCAGCATTTT
clone size: .; CDR3 length: 18; V gene: TRBV7-8; D gene: .; J gene: TRBJ2-7; CDR3 protein: CASSPRGGGGRSSYEQYF; CDR3 DNA: TGTGCCAGCAGCCCTCGGGGGGGAGGGGGCAGGAGCTCCTACGAGCAGTACTTC
clone size: .; CDR3 length: 13; V gene: TRBV2; D gene: .; J gene: TRBJ2-3; CDR3 protein: CASSEDTPDTQYF; CDR3 DNA: TGTGCCAGCAGTGAAGACACGCCAGATACGCAGTATTTT
clone size: few; CDR3 length: 15; V gene: TRBV5-1; D gene: .; J gene: TRBJ2-7; CDR3 protein: CASSLGYDRNYEQYF; CDR3 DNA: TGCGCCAGCAGCTTGGGCTATGACAGAAACTACGAGCAGTACTTC
clone size: .; CDR3 length: 14; V gene: TRBV28; D gene: .; J gene: TRBJ2-5; CDR3 protein: CASSFAGIQETQYF; CDR3 DNA: TGTGCCAGCAGTTTCGCGGGAATACAAGAGACCCAGTACTTC
clone size: .; CDR3 length: 11; V gene: TRBV30; D gene: .; J gene: TRBJ2-5; CDR3 protein: CAWSGGETQYF; CDR3 DNA: TGTGCCTGGTCAGGAGGGGAGACCCAGTACTTC